This T cell receptor beta chain was captured in a study of vaccination and CD4 T cells after COVID-19. Study-level information: Convalescent patients gave post-COVID blood a median about 95 days post-diagnosis, range 35 to 161.

CDR1 and CDR2 (germline): SGHVS, FNYEAQ. V lost 3 bases to trimming and J lost 1 base, with 7 bases between them. The CDR3 runs to 14 residues. Dates of positive PCR ran from March to December 2020, before US Alpha, Beta and Delta variants. TCRdb re-called the PCR reads with MiXCR, one entry per CDR3 protein. Of tens of thousands of distinct CDR3 sequences in the sample, roughly 53% were seen once. The clonotype was recovered from a human donor who had recovered from COVID-19. The V call is TRBV7-6, the J call TRBJ2-1; D may be TRBD1 (5 bases). The sample consisted of CD4+ T cells from blood, taken before SARS-CoV-2 vaccination. Here the CDR3 DNA reads TGTGCCAGCAGCTTGACAGTTTCCTACAATGAGCAGTTCTTC. Amino acids: CASSLTVSYNEQFF. Drawing the rest from reference TRBV7-6 and TRBJ2-1, the complete variable domain is GAGVSQSPRYKVTKRGQDVALRCDPISGHVSLYWYRQALGQGPEFLTYFNYEAQQDKSGLPNDRFSAERPEGSISTLTIQRTEQRDSAMYRCASSLTVSYNEQFFGPGTRLTVL.